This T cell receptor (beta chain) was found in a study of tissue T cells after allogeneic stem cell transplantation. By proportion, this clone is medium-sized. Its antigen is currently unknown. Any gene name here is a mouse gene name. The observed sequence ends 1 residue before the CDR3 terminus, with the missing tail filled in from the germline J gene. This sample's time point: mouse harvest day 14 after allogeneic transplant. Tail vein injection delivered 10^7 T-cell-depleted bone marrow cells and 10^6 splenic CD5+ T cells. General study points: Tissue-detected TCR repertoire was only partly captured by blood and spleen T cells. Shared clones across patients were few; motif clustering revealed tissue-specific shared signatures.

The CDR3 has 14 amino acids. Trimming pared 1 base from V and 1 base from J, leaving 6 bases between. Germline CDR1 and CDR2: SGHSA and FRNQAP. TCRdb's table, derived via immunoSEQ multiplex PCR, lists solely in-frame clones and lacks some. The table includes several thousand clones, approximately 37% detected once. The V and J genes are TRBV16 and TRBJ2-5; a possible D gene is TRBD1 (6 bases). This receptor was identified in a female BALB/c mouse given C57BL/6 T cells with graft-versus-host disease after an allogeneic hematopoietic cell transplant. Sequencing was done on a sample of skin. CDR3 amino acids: CASSLGTDQDTQYF. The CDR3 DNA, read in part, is TGTGCAAGCAGCTTAGGGACAGACCAAGACACCCAGTAC.